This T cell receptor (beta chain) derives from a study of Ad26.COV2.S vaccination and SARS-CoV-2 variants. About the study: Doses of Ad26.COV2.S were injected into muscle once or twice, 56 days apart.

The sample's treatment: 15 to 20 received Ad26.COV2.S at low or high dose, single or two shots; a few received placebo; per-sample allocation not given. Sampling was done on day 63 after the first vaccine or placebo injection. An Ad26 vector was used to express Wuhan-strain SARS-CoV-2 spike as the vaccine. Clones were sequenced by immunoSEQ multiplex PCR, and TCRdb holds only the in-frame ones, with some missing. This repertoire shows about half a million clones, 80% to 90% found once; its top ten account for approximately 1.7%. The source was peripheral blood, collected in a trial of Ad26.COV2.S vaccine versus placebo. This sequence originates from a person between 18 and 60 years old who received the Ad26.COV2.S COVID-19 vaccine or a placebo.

The CDR3 spells CASSDIWGRGSYGYTF. For the CDR3, the DNA is TGTGCCAGCAGTGATATCTGGGGGAGGGGGAGCTATGGCTACACCTTC. The rearrangement joins TRBV2 to TRBJ1-2; a possible D gene is TRBD1 (6 bases). V dropped 3 bases and J dropped 4 bases, with 18 bases sitting between them. Germline V gene data show CDR1 as SNHLY and CDR2 as FYNNEI. The CDR3 spans 16 residues.